Shown below are 18 T cell receptor beta chains from a single sample sequenced in a study of shared clonotypes between healthy human individuals. Generated by immunoSEQ multiplex PCR, the TCRdb table keeps only in-frame clones and is missing some. The sample lists about 2.4 million clones; 93% were seen once. Sequenced: naive CD4+ T cells from PBMCs. The subset is: CD45RA+ positively selected. Receptors originate from a man aged 18 to 30 in good health. Some clones in this sample may be carry-over from other donors' samples.

The gene calls are TRBV29-1 and TRBJ2-3; D uncertain. The CDR3 is 13 amino acids. The germline V and J ends were trimmed by 7 bases and 0 bases, with 11 bases remaining between them. Germline V lookup: CDR1 SQVTM, CDR2 ANQGSEA. In DNA form, the CDR3 reads TGCAGCGCGCGGACGCCGAGCACAGATACGCAGTATTTT. Encoded protein: CSARTPSTDTQYF.

The chain carries TRBV28 and TRBJ1-1; TRBD1 is a possible D gene (6 bases). This CDR3 contains 18 residues. The ends were cut back, 6 bases at V and 0 bases at J, with 23 bases in the middle. Per germline, CDR1 MDHEN and CDR2 SYDVKM. Here the CDR3 reads CASRTGLVGQRVNTEAFF. The CDR3 DNA reads as TGTGCCAGCAGAACAGGGTTAGTAGGTCAGAGGGTGAACACTGAAGCTTTCTTT.

The rearrangement uses TRBV14 and TRBJ2-7, with D perhaps TRBD1 (6 bases). CDR3 length: 15 residues. Germline CDR1 reads SGHDN; CDR2 reads FVKESK. Between the trimmed V and J ends, which lost 0 bases and 3 bases, there was a span of 12 bases. DNA of the CDR3: TGTGCCAGCAGCCAAGAACCGGGACATGGCTACGAGCAGTACTTC. Protein sequence: CASSQEPGHGYEQYF.

V and J are TRBV10-3 and TRBJ2-2; D perhaps matches TRBD2 (6 bases). This CDR3 has 15 amino acids. The V gene's germline CDR1 is ENHRY and CDR2 SYGVKD. The CDR3 DNA is TGTGCACTATCGTGGCGGCCCGGGGGCACCGGGGAGCTGTTTTTT. It specifies CALSWRPGGTGELFF.

This chain links TRBV27 with TRBJ2-2, with D perhaps TRBD1 or TRBD2 (5 bases each). The CDR3 contains 15 residues. Germline CDR1 reads MNHEY; CDR2 reads SMNVEV (reference sequence). V was cut by 5 bases and J by 9 bases, with 19 bases left in between. For the CDR3, the DNA is TGTGCCAGCAGTCCCCCCCGGGACGGCATTTGGGAGCTGTTTTTT. Its protein product is CASSPPRDGIWELFF.

The chain joins TRBV5-4 to TRBJ1-5; TRBD1 might be the D (6 bases). Trimming left V 4 bases short and J 1 base short, with 9 bases between. The CDR3 length is 14 residues. Germline CDR1 and CDR2: SGHNT and YYREEE (reference sequence). This CDR3 is CASSVQGSNQPQHF. The CDR3 bases are TGTGCCAGCAGCGTACAGGGAAGCAATCAGCCCCAGCATTTT. The complete variable domain, with remaining parts taken from reference TRBV5-4 and TRBJ1-5, reads ETGVTQSPTHLIKTRGQQVTLRCSSQSGHNTVSWYQQALGQGPQFIFQYYREEENGRGNFPPRFSGLQFPNYSSELNVNALELDDSALYLCASSVQGSNQPQHFGDGTRLSIL.

This rearrangement joins TRBV30 to TRBJ2-2, with TRBD1 identical over 10 bases. The CDR3 loop spans 17 amino acids. The germline V gene has CDR1 GTSNPN and CDR2 SVGIG (reference sequence). The junction had 9 bases not matched to a gene; V was cut back by 0 bases and J by 5 bases. CDR3 sequence reads: CAWSVQGDRGWTGELFF. For the CDR3, the DNA is TGTGCCTGGAGTGTACAGGGGGACAGGGGTTGGACCGGGGAGCTGTTTTTT.

The V call is TRBV19, the J call TRBJ2-2; 7 bases agree with TRBD2. Trimming took 3 bases from V and 4 from J; bases not matched to a gene: 14. Germline V gene lookup returns CDR1 LNHDA and CDR2 SQIVND (reference sequence). There are 18 residues in the CDR3. CDR3 in amino acids: CASSMEGAGINPTGELFF. The DNA of the CDR3 is TGTGCCAGTAGTATGGAAGGAGCGGGAATAAACCCCACCGGGGAGCTGTTTTTT.

Concerning this clone itself: Other DNA variants within this sample encode the same CDR3. The V and J genes are TRBV18 and TRBJ1-4; 7 positions match TRBD1. J was trimmed by 8 bases and V by 4 bases; bases with no gene match: 4. The germline V gene has CDR1 KGHSH and CDR2 LQKENI. There are 13 residues in the CDR3. CDR3 DNA: TGTGCCAGCTCACAGGGGGCCGGAGAAAAACTGTTTTTT. This encodes CASSQGAGEKLFF.

Remarks on this clone: Since a much larger clone is just one base distant, this may be a read error. Other DNA sequences in this specimen translate into the identical CDR3. This CDR3 is CASSFEETQYF. CDR3 sequence (DNA): TGCGCCAGCAGCTTCGAGGAGACCCAGTACTTC. The chain has TRBV5-1 and TRBJ2-5; D is unclear. CDR1 is SGHRS, CDR2 YFSETQ, per germline. The V end lost 2 bases, the J end lost 5 bases, and 4 bases lay between the germline ends. This CDR3 contains 11 residues.

The chain joins TRBV7-2 to TRBJ2-5, with a tentative D call TRBD2 (6 bases). CDR3 length equals 17 residues. V was shortened by 4 bases and J by 2 bases, with 20 bases between the two germline ends. Germline loops: CDR1 SGHTA, CDR2 FQGNSA. CDR3 coding DNA: TGTGCCAGCAGCTCACCCAAGAGGACTATTGGACAAGAGACCCAGTACTTC. Its protein is CASSSPKRTIGQETQYF.

V gene TRBV5-1 combines with J gene TRBJ2-1; 7 nucleotides align to TRBD1. The CDR3 loop spans 17 amino acids. Germline trimming cut 5 bases from V and 4 bases from J; bases unmatched to any gene: 15. Per germline, CDR1 SGHRS and CDR2 YFSETQ. In nucleotides, the CDR3 is TGCGCCAGCAGGTCCCAAGCTGGGACAGAACTTTACAATGAGCAGTTCTTC. The encoded protein is CASRSQAGTELYNEQFF.

J is TRBJ2-7 and V is TRBV28; 12 positions agree with TRBD1. Looked up from germline, CDR1 is MDHEN and CDR2 is SYDVKM. Germline trimming cut 6 bases from V and 6 bases from J; bases unmatched to any gene: 9. The CDR3 sequence is 15 residues long. The CDR3 here is CASSPGGQGAFEQYF. The DNA for the CDR3 is TGTGCCAGCAGCCCAGGGGGACAGGGGGCGTTCGAGCAGTACTTC.

The chain uses TRBV10-2 and TRBJ2-5, with 7 bases aligning to TRBD2. The trim removed 7 bases at V and 1 base at J, leaving 3 bases unmatched. The germline V gene encodes CDR1 WSHSY and CDR2 SAAADI. This CDR3 has 13 amino acids. As DNA, the CDR3 is TGCGCCAGCATGTGGACTAGCCAAGAGACCCAGTACTTC. This encodes CASMWTSQETQYF.

A remark on this clone: Other DNA sequences in this specimen translate into the identical CDR3. The rearrangement uses TRBV9 and TRBJ1-3; no clear D gene. Germline CDR1 is SGDLS and CDR2 is YYNGEE. Trimming shortened V by 0 bases and J by 0 bases, and 7 bases separated the two germline ends. The CDR3 length is 15 residues. CDR3 region: CASSVASSSGNTIYF. CDR3 nucleotides: TGTGCCAGCAGCGTAGCTTCGAGCTCTGGAAACACCATATATTTT.

V is TRBV28 and J is TRBJ2-1; a possible D gene is TRBD2 (6 bases). This CDR3 contains 15 residues. Germline values: CDR1 MDHEN, CDR2 SYDVKM. Deletions cut 2 bases from V and 6 bases from J, with 14 bases between. CDR3 sequence (DNA): TGTGCCAGCAGTTTAGGGCTAGCGAGGCGCAATGAGCAGTTCTTC. It is translated as CASSLGLARRNEQFF.

V is TRBV28 and J is TRBJ2-4, with unresolved D. The CDR3 sequence is 14 residues long. Germline V lookup: CDR1 MDHEN, CDR2 SYDVKM. V lost 4 bases and J 0 bases, leaving 7 bases between the germline ends. The CDR3 nucleotides are TGTGCCAGCAGTTGGGCTATAGCCAAAAACATTCAGTACTTC. This codes for CASSWAIAKNIQYF.

The chain has TRBV2 and TRBJ1-5, with 7 bases that match TRBD1. V was pared by 5 bases and J by 2 bases, with 9 bases of the junction left unmatched. This CDR3 has 16 amino acids. Germline assignment: CDR1 SNHLY and CDR2 FYNNEI. CDR3 nucleotide sequence: TGTGCCAGCAGTCCCAAGCGCGGGACAGGCAATCAGCCCCAGCATTTT. Translated: CASSPKRGTGNQPQHF.